The T cell receptor beta chain described here comes from a study of blood T cell repertoires in COVID-19. Background on the study: Material from acute and convalescent COVID-19 was sourced from the United States, Italy and Spain. PBMCs, B-cell-depleted T cells, or T cells provided the cDNA or gDNA that made up the material.

This CDR3 comprises 15 residues. Per the germline V gene, CDR1 is SGHAT and CDR2 is FQNNGV. V lost 3 bases to trimming and J lost 8 bases; unmatched junction nucleotides: 9. Authors' data handling: Estimation of nucleated cell counts was performed using reference gene primer amplification. Assay: immunoSEQ multiplex PCR; the TCRdb copy retains only in-frame clones and omits some. V and J calls and clone size are those listed in that table; D and trimming were worked out from the DNA. The table records over 50,000 clones, 88% of them present only once. Material for sequencing was peripheral blood. The J gene is TRBJ2-1, the V gene TRBV11-2, with 8 bases aligning to TRBD2. This TCR was sampled from a human donor in a cohort sampled during active COVID-19. CDR3 amino acids: CASSFYTGGRDEQFF. CDR3 bases: TGTGCCAGCAGCTTTTATACGGGGGGGCGGGATGAGCAGTTCTTC.